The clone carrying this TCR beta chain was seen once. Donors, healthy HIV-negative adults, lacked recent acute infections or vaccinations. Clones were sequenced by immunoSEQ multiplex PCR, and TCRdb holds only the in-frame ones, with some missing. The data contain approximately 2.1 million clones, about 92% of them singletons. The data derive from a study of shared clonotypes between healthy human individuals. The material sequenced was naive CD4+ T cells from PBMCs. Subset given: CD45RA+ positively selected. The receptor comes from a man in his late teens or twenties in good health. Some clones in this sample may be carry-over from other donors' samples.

The CDR3 region is CASSFLAGVGPEQYF. The CDR3 bases are TGTGCCAGCAGTTTTCTGGCGGGAGTGGGCCCCGAGCAGTACTTC. The chain couples TRBV28 to TRBJ2-7; 7 bases are a match to TRBD2. The length of the CDR3 is 15 residues. From germline, CDR1 is MDHEN and CDR2 SYDVKM. The trim removed 3 bases at V and 6 bases at J, leaving 11 bases unmatched.